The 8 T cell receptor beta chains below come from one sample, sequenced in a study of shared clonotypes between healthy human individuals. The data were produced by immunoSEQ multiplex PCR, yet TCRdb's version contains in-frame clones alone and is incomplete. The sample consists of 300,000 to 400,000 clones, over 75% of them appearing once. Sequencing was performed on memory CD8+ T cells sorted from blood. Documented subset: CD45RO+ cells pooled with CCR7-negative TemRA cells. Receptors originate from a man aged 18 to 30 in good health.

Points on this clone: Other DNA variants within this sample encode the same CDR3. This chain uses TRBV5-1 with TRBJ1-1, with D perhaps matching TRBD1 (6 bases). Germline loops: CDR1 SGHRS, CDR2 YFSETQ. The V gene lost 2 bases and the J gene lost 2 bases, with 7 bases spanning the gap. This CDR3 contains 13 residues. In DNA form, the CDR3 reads TGCGCCAGCAGCTTAGGGACAAACACTGAAGCTTTCTTT. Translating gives CASSLGTNTEAFF.

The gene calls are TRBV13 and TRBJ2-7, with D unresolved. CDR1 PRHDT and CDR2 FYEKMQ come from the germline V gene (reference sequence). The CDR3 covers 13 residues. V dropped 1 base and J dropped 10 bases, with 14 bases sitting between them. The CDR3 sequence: CASSLEASLIQYF. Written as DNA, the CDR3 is TGTGCCAGCAGCTTAGAGGCCAGCCTAATACAGTACTTC.

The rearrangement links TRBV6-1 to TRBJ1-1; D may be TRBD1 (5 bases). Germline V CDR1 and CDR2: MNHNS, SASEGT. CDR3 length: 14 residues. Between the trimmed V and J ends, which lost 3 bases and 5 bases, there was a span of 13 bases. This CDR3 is CASSDPGGGTEAFF. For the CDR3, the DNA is TGTGCCAGCAGTGATCCGGGGGGAGGGACTGAAGCTTTCTTT.

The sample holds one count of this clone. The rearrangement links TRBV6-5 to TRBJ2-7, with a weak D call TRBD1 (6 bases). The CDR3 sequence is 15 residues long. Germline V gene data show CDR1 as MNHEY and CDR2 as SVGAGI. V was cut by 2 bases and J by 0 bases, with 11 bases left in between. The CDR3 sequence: CASSYTGFDSYEQYF. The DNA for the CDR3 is TGTGCCAGCAGTTACACAGGGTTTGACTCCTACGAGCAGTACTTC.

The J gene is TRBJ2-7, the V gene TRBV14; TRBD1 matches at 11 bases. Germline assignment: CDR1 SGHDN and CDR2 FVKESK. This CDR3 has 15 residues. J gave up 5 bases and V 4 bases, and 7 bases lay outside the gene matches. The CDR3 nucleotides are TGTGCCAGCAGCCGCTGGACAGGGGGCATCCACGAGCAGTACTTC. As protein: CASSRWTGGIHEQYF.

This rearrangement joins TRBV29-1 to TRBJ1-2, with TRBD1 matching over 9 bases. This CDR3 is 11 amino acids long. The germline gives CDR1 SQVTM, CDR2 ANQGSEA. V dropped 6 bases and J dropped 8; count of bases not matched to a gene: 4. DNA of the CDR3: TGCAGCGTCGGGACAGGGAAAGGCTACACCTTC. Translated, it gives CSVGTGKGYTF.

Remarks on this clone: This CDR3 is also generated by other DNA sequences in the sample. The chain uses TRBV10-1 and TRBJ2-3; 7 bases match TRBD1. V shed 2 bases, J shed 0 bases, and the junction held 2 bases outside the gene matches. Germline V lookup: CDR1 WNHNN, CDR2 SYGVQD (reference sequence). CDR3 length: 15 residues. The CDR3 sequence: CASSENRGSTDTQYF. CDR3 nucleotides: TGCGCCAGCAGTGAGAACAGGGGCAGCACAGATACGCAGTATTTT.

CDR3 in amino acids: CASSLEATGINYGYTF. CDR3 coding DNA: TGTGCCAGCAGCTTAGAAGCAACAGGGATTAACTATGGCTACACCTTC. The V gene is TRBV11-2, the J gene TRBJ1-2; possibly TRBD1 for D (6 bases). The CDR3 covers 16 residues. V dropped 0 bases and J dropped 1 base, with 12 bases sitting between them. The germline V gene encodes CDR1 SGHAT and CDR2 FQNNGV.